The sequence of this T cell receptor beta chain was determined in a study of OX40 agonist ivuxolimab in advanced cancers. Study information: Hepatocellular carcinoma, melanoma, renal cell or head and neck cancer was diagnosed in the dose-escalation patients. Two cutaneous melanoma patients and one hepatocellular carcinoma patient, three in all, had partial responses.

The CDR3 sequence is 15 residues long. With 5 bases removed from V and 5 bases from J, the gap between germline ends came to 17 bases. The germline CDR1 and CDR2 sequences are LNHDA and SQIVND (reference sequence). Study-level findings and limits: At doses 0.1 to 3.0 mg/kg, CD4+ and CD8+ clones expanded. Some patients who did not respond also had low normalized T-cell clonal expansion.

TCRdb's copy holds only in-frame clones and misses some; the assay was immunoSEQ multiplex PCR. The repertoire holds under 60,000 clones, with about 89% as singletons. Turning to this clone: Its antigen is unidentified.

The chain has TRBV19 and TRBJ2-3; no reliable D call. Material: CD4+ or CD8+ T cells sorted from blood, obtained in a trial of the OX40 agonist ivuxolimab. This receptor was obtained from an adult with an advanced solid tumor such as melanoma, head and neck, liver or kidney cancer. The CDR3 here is CASSPTQILVDTQYF. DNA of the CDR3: TGTGCCAGTAGTCCGACGCAAATTCTTGTAGATACGCAGTATTTT.